A single sample gave rise to the 3 T cell receptor beta chains below, sequenced in a study of blood T cells in healthy people across ages. Primers used in a second PCR of about 7 to 11 cycles were a sample-barcoded 5' primer and a J-beta primer mix. TCRdb analysed the 5' RACE reads with MiXCR anew, one entry per CDR3 protein. There are under 2,000,000 distinct CDR3 sequences in the sample; around 50% occur only once, and 2.1% lies in the top ten. What was sequenced was blood. These receptors were obtained from a woman between 40 and 55 years old in good health.

In nucleotides, the CDR3 is TGTGCCAGCAGTTACCCGGTCAATGAGCAGTTCTTC. Translation: CASSYPVNEQFF. The chain links TRBV6-2 or TRBV6-3 to TRBJ2-1; D is undetermined. V was clipped by 2 bases and J by 6 bases, with 5 bases between them. The CDR3 covers 12 residues. The V gene's germline CDR1 is MNHEY and CDR2 SVGEGT.

This clonotype was picked up a small number of times. The genes are TRBV6-2 or TRBV6-3 and TRBJ1-4; 7 positions agree with TRBD1. Germline trimming cut 0 bases from V and 8 bases from J; bases unmatched to any gene: 9. Germline V gives CDR1 MNHEY, CDR2 SVGEGT. The CDR3 is made up of 16 amino acids. The CDR3 spells CASSYSRQGGSEKLFF. The DNA for the CDR3 is TGTGCCAGCAGTTACTCGCGACAGGGAGGGAGCGAAAAACTGTTTTTT.

The genes are TRBV11-3 and TRBJ2-1, with D maybe TRBD2 (6 bases). Trimming pared 4 bases from V and 12 bases from J, leaving 13 bases between. This CDR3 is 12 amino acids long. Germline-derived CDR1 and CDR2 are SGHNT and YENEEA. Here the CDR3 reads CASSSRTNRQFF. CDR3 bases: TGTGCCAGCAGCTCCCGGACTAACCGGCAGTTCTTC.